This T cell receptor beta chain comes out of a study of T cells in Graves' hyperthyroidism and ophthalmopathy. As to this clonotype: Antigen: not known.

Amplification yielded TCR beta CDR3 regions, with RNA transcripts as the source. The HTBI primer set was used in a first-round RT-PCR of the TCR CDR3. MiXCR was run by TCRdb on the multiplex PCR reads, yielding one entry per CDR3 protein. There are some 270,000 distinct CDR3 sequences in the sample; roughly 15% occur only once, and almost 8% lies in the top ten. Study-wide points: Researchers found most expanded thyroid clonotypes above 0.001 in blood as well.

Disease duration under 2 months; hyperthyroidism patients were aged 18 to 65. Out of approximately 10 ml of fresh peripheral blood came the PBMCs. This TCR was recovered from a woman aged 25 to 39 with Graves' hyperthyroidism that later progressed to Graves' ophthalmopathy. Material: blood.

The CDR3, as DNA: TGTGCCAGCAGCCAAAATGAACAGGACAATCAGCCCCAGCATTTT. Translating gives CASSQNEQDNQPQHF. The chain combines TRBV3-1 with TRBJ1-5; weak D call: TRBD1 (5 bases). The CDR3 has 15 amino acids. V lost 2 bases, J lost 3 bases, and 11 bases lay in between. Per germline, CDR1 LGHDT and CDR2 YNNKEL (reference sequence).